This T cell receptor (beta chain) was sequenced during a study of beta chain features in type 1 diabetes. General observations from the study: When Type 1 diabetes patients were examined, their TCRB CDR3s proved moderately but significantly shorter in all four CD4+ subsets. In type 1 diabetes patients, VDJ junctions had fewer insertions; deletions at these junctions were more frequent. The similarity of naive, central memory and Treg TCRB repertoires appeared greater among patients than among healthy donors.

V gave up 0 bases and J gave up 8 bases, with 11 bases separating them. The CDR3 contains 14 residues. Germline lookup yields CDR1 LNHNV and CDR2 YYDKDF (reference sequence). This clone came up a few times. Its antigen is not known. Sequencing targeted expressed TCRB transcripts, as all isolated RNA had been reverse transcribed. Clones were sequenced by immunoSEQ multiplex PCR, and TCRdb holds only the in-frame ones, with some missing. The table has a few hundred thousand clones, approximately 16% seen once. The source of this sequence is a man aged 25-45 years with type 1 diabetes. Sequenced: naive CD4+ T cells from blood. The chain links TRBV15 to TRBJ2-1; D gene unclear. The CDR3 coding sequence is TGTGCCACCAGCAGAGATGGCGCCAGCGATGAGCAGTTCTTC. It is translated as CATSRDGASDEQFF.